In its sample, the clone carrying this TCR beta chain was seen once. This record comes from a study of low-dose radiotherapy and immunotherapy resistance in tumors. Study in general: Per fraction, Cohort 1 was given 0.5 Gy every 2 weeks, for a total of 6.5 Gy. On cycle 1 day 1, patients started four cycles of oral aspirin 300 mg daily.

TRAV- and TRBV-specific primers, spanning alpha and beta chains, primed first-strand cDNA. The authors ran 20 PCR cycles to amplify TCRs with a constant-region primer and V-primer adapter. TCRdb independently ran MiXCR on the reads; one entry per CDR3 protein. The sample has roughly 15,000 distinct CDR3 sequences, about 77% seen once; the top ten hold about 5%. CDR1 and CDR2 from the germline V gene are SGHKS and YYEKEE (reference sequence). This CDR3 contains 19 residues. After removal of 1 base from V and 5 bases from J, the junction contained 16 bases not matched to a gene. The genes are TRBV5-5 and TRBJ2-2; 8 positions match TRBD2. The TCR originated in a human donor with advanced metastatic prostate, ovarian, gallbladder or colorectal cancer (not recorded which). This table probably holds off-target reads from a library built for another chain. The CDR3 sequence: CASSLLSGVGGARTGELFF. CDR3 in DNA: TGTGCCAGCAGCTTGTTGTCCGGTGTCGGGGGGGCCCGAACCGGGGAGCTGTTTTTT.